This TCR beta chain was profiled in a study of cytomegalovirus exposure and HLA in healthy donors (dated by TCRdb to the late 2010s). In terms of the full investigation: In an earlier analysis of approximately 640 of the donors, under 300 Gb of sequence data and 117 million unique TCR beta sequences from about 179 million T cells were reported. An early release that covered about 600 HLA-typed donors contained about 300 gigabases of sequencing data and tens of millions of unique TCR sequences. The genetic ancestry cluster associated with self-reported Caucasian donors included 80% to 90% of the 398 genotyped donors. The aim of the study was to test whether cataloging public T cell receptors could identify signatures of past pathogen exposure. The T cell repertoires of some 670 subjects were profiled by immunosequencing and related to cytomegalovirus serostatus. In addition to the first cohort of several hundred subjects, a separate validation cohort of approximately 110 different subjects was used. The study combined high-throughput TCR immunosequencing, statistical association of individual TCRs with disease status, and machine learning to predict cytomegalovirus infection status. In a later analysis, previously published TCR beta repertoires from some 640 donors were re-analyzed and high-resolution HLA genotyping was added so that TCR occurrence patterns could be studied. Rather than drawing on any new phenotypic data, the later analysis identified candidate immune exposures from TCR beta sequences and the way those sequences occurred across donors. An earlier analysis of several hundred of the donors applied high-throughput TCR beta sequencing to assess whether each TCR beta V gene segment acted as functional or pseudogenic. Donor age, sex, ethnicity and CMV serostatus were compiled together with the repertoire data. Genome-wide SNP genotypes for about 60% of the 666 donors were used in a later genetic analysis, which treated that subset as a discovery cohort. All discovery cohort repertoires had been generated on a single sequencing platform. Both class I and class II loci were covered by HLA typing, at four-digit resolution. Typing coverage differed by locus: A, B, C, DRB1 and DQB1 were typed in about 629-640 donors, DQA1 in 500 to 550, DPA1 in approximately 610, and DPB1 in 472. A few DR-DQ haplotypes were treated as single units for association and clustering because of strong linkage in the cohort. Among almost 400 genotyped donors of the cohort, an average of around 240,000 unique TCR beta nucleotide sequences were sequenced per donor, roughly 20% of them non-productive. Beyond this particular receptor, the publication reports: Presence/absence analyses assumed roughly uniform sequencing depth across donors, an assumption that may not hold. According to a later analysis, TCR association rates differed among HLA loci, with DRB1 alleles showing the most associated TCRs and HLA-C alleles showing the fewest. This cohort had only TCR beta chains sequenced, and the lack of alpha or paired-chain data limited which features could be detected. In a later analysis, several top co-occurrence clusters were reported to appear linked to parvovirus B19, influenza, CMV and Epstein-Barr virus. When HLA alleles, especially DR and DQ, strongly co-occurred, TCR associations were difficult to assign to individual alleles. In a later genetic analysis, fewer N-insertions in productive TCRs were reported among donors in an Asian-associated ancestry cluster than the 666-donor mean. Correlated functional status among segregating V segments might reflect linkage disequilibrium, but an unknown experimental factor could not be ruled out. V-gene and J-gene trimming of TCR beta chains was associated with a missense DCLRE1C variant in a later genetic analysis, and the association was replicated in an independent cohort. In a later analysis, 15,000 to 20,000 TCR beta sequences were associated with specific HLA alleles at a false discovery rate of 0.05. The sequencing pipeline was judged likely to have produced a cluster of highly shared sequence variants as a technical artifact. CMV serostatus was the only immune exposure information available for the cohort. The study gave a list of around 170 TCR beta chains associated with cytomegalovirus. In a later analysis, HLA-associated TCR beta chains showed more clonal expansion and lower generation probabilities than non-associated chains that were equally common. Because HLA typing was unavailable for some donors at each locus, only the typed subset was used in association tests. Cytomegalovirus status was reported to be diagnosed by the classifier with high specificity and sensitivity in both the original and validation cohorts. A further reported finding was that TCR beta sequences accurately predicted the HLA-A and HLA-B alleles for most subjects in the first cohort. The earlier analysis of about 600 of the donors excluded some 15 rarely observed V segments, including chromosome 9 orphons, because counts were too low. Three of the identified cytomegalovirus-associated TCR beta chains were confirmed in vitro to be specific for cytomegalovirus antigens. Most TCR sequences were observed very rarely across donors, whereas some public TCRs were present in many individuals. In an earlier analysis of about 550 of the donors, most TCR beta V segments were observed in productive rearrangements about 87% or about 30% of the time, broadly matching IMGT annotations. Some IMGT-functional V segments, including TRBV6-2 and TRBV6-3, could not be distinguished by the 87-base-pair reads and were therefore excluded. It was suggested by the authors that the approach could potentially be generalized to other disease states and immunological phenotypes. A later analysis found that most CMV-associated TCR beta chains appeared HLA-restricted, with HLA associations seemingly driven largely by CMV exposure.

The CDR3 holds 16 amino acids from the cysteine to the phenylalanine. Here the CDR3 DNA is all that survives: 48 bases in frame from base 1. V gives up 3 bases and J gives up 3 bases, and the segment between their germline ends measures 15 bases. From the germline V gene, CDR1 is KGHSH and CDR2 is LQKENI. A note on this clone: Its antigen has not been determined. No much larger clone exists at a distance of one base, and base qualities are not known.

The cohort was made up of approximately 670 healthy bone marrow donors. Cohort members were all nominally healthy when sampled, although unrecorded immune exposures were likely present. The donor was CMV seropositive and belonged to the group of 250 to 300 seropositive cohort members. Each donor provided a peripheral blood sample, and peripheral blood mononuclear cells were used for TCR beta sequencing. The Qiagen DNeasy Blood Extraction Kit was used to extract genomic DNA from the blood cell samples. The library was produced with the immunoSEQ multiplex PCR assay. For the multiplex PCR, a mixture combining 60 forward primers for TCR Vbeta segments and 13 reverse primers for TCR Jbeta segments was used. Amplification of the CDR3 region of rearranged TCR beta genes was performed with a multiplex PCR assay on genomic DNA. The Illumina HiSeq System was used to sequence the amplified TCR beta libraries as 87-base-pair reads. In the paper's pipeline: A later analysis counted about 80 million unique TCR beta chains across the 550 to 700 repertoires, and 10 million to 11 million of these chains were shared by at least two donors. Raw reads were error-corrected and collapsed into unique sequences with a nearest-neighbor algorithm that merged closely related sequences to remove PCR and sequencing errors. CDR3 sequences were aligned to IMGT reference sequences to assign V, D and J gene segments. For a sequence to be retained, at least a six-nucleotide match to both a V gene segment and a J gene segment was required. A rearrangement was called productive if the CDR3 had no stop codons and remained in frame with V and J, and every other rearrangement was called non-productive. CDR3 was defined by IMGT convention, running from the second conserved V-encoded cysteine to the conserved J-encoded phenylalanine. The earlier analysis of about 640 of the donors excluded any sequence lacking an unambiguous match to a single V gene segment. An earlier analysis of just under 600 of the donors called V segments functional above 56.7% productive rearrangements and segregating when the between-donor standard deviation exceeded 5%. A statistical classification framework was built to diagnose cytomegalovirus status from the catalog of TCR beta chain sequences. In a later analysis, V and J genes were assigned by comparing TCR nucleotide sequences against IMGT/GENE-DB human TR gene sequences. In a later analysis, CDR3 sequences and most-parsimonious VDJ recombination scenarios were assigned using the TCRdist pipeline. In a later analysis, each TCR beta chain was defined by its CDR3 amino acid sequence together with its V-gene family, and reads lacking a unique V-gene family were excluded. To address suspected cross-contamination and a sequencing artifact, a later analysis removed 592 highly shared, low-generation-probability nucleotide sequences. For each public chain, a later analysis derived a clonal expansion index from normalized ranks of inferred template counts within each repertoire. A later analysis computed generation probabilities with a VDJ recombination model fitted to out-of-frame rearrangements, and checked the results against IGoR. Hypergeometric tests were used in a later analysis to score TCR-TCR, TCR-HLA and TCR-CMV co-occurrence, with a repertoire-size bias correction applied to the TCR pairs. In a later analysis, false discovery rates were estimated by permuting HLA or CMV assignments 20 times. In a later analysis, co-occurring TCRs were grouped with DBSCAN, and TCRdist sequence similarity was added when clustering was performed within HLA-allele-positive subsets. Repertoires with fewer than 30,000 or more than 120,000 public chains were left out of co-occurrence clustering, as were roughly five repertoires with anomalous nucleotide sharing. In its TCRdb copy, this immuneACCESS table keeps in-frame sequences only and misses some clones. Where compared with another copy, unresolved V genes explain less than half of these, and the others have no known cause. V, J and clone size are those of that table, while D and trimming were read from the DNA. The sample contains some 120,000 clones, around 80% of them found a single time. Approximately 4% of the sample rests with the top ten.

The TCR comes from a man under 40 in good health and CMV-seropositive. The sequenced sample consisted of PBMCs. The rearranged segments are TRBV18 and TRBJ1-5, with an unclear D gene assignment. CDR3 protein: CASSPKATVLNQPQHF. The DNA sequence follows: TGTGCCAGCTCACCGAAAGCCACGGTTCTCAATCAGCCCCAGCATTTT.